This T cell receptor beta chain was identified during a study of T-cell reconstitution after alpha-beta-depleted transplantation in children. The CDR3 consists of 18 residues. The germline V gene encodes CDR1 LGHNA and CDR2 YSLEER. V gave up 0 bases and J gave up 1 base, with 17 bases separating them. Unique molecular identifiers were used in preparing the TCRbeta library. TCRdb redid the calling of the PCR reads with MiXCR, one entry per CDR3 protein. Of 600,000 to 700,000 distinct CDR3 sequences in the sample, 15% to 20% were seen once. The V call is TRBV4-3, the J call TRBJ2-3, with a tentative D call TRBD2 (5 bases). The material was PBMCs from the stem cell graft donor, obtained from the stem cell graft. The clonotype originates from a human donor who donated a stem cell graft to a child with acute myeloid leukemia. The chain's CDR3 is CASSQDGPLGSGTDTQYF. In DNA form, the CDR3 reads TGCGCCAGCAGCCAAGATGGGCCCTTAGGGAGCGGCACAGATACGCAGTATTTT.